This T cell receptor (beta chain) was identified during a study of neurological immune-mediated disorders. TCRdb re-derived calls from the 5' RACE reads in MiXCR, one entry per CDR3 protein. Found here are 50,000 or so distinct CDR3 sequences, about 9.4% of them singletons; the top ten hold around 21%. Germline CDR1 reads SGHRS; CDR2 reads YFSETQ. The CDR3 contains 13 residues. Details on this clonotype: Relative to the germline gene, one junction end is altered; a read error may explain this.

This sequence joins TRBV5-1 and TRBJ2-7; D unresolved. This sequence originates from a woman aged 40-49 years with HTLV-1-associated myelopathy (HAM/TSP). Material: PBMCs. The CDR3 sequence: CASSSAPQIPANF. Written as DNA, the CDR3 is TGCGCCAGCAGCTCAGCCCCTCAGATCCCGGCGAACTTC.